This TCR beta chain was documented in a study of cytomegalovirus exposure and HLA in healthy donors. Study observations and caveats: The classifier reportedly diagnosed cytomegalovirus status with high sensitivity and specificity. Under in vitro conditions, a few CMV-associated chains were confirmed as specific for CMV antigens.

The PCR made use of 60 Vbeta and 13 Jbeta primers. Original processing notes: Later reanalysis found 75 million to 100 million unique TCR beta chains, around 9.9 million of them shared. Generated by immunoSEQ multiplex PCR, the TCRdb table keeps only in-frame clones and is missing some. V and J calls and clone size come straight from that table; D and trimming were deduced from the DNA. The sample gives 110,000 to 150,000 clones, 77% of which show up once; around 3.6% is in the top ten. There are 16 residues in the CDR3. Germline assignment: CDR1 MNHGY and CDR2 SVAAGI. V lost 5 bases and J 1 base, leaving 18 bases between the germline ends. To note about this clone: The target antigen is unknown.

The specimen was PBMCs. This rearrangement joins TRBV6-9 to TRBJ2-7, with a weak D call TRBD1 (5 bases). This receptor was obtained from a male donor in good health and CMV-seronegative. The CDR3 here is CASSTPYPGKSYEQYF. CDR3 nucleotide sequence: TGTGCCAGCAGTACCCCCTACCCAGGGAAGTCCTACGAGCAGTACTTC.